The 30 T cell receptor beta chains given below trace back to one sample, sequenced in a study of T cells in Graves' hyperthyroidism and ophthalmopathy. TCR beta CDR3 regions were amplified from RNA. HTBI primers were employed in a first-round RT-PCR of the TCR CDR3. TCRdb reanalysed the multiplex PCR reads using MiXCR and keeps one entry per CDR3 protein. The sample has under 700,000 distinct CDR3 sequences; 46% are singletons. Sequencing used peripheral blood or thyroid tissue (not recorded which). The receptor set was obtained from a woman younger than 35 with Graves' hyperthyroidism.

The chain combines TRBV6-1 with TRBJ1-1; D not certain. Germline V lookup: CDR1 MNHNS, CDR2 SASEGT. The CDR3 sequence is 12 residues long. Trimming took 6 bases from V and 6 from J, leaving 11 bases between them. CDR3 amino acids: CASREGRAEAFF. In DNA, the CDR3 is TGTGCCAGCAGAGAGGGTAGGGCTGAAGCTTTCTTT.

The chain uses TRBV20-1 and TRBJ2-7, with D unclear. V was shortened by 1 base and J by 4 bases, with 14 bases between the two germline ends. CDR3 length equals 14 residues. Germline assignment: CDR1 DFQATT and CDR2 SNEGSKA (reference sequence). CDR3 in DNA: TGCAGTGCTAGAGGACCCGGTCGGATTTACGAGCAGTACTTC. It translates to CSARGPGRIYEQYF.

This clonotype was counted a few times. The V gene is TRBV7-9, the J gene TRBJ2-2, with D possibly being TRBD2 (6 bases). With 2 bases removed from V and 7 bases from J, the gap between germline ends came to 14 bases. Germline loops: CDR1 SEHNR, CDR2 FQNEAQ (reference sequence). This CDR3 region has 15 residues. The CDR3 bases are TGTGCCAGCAGCTTACTGACGGGAGAGGGCGGGGAGCTGTTTTTT. This codes for CASSLLTGEGGELFF.

This clonotype is a singleton in its sample. CDR3 in amino acids: CATTPVGNQPQHF. CDR3 DNA sequence: TGTGCCACCACCCCGGTCGGAAATCAGCCCCAGCATTTT. The chain links TRBV2 to TRBJ1-5; unclear D gene. Between the trimmed V and J ends, which lost 10 bases and 4 bases, there was a span of 14 bases. The CDR3 contains 13 residues. CDR1 SNHLY and CDR2 FYNNEI come from the germline V gene. The complete variable domain, with remaining parts taken from reference TRBV2 and TRBJ1-5, reads EPEVTQTPSHQVTQMGQEVILRCVPISNHLYFYWYRQILGQKVEFLVSFYNNEISEKSEIFDDQFSVERPDGSNFTLKIRSTKLEDSAMYFCATTPVGNQPQHFGDGTRLSIL.

The genes are TRBV7-2 and TRBJ1-5, with 7 bases aligning to TRBD1. Germline assignment: CDR1 SGHTA and CDR2 FQGNSA. The junction had 9 bases not matched to a gene; V was cut back by 5 bases and J by 8 bases. CDR3 length: 14 amino acids. The CDR3 coding sequence is TGTGCCAGCAGCCGGACAGGTGCCATCAAGCCCCAGCATTTT. Amino acid sequence: CASSRTGAIKPQHF.

This chain joins TRBV9 and TRBJ2-3; 8 bases are shared with TRBD2. V shed 3 bases and J 4 bases; nucleotides not matched to a gene: 1. Germline CDR1 SGDLS, CDR2 YYNGEE. The CDR3 covers 13 residues. The CDR3 reads CASSAGGADTQYF. The CDR3 bases are TGTGCCAGCAGCGCCGGGGGGGCAGATACGCAGTATTTT.

This sequence joins TRBV10-3 and TRBJ2-7, with D unresolved. The DNA end favors TRBJ2-1, so the J call may be wrong. This CDR3 contains 12 residues. CDR1 is ENHRY and CDR2 is SYGVKD in the germline V gene. DNA for the CDR3: TGTGCCATCAGTGAGGGGTGGAATGAGCAGTTCTTC. Translation gives CAISEGWNEQFF.

This clonotype was recorded a few times. V gene TRBV11-3 combines with J gene TRBJ1-1; 8 bases match TRBD1. The CDR3 extends over 14 amino acids. CDR1 is SGHNT and CDR2 is YENEEA in the germline V gene. V was pared by 7 bases and J by 5 bases, with 9 bases of the junction left unmatched. For the CDR3, the DNA is TGTGCCAGCACTCAAACCGGACAGGGTACTGAAGCTTTCTTT. Its translation is CASTQTGQGTEAFF. The entire variable domain, with the rest obtained from reference TRBV11-3 and TRBJ1-1, is as follows: EAGVVQSPRYKIIEKKQPVAFWCNPISGHNTLYWYLQNLGQGPELLIRYENEEAVDDSQLPKDRFSAERLKGVDSTLKIQPAELGDSAVYLCASTQTGQGTEAFFGQGTRLTVV.

This chain links TRBV7-2 with TRBJ1-1; the D gene is possibly TRBD1 (5 bases). V lost 5 bases, J lost 1 base, and 14 bases lay in between. CDR1 is SGHTA and CDR2 is FQGNSA in the germline V gene. The CDR3 consists of 15 residues. In DNA, the CDR3 is TGTGCCAGCAGCCTTTCGACAGACCCGAACACTGAAGCTTTCTTT. Its protein is CASSLSTDPNTEAFF.

On this clonotype itself: A read error may explain this, as a much larger clone is one base away. The chain recombines TRBV24-1 with TRBJ2-7; unclear D gene. Germline loops: CDR1 KGHDR, CDR2 SFDVKD. The CDR3 is 13 amino acids. The CDR3 sequence is CASSEVDSYEQYF. CDR3 DNA sequence: TGTGCCAGCAGTGAAGTAGACTCCTACGAGCAGTACTTC.

The V gene is TRBV25-1, the J gene TRBJ1-6; possible D gene TRBD1, 6 bases. Germline V gene sequence: CDR1 MGHDK, CDR2 SYGVNS. The CDR3 contains 15 residues. The V end lost 8 bases, the J end lost 7 bases, and 18 bases lay between the germline ends. The CDR3 is CASSPLAGENSPLHF. As DNA, the CDR3 is TGTGCCAGCTCGCCCTTGGCAGGGGAGAATTCACCCCTCCACTTT.

This clonotype was counted a single time. The V call is TRBV7-9, the J call TRBJ1-1; D call uncertain. Trimming shortened V by 3 bases and J by 0 bases, and 8 bases separated the two germline ends. The CDR3 spans 14 residues. CDR1 and CDR2 from the germline V gene are SEHNR and FQNEAQ (reference sequence). The CDR3 DNA is TGTGCCAGCAGCTTGGAACTTCTGAACACTGAAGCTTTCTTT. Amino acids: CASSLELLNTEAFF.

This chain uses TRBV6-6 with TRBJ2-7, with 13 bases that match TRBD2. Trimming took 0 bases from V and 7 from J; bases not matched to a gene: 15. The CDR3 spans 19 residues. CDR1 and CDR2 (germline): MNHNY, SVGAGI (reference sequence). The CDR3 bases are TGTGCCAGCAGTTACTCCCCGCCGGGACTAGCGGGAAAGGAGTCTGAGCAGTACTTC. Translating it yields CASSYSPPGLAGKESEQYF.

The rearrangement uses TRBV29-1 and TRBJ2-5, with a tentative D call TRBD1 (6 bases). The CDR3 covers 13 residues. The germline V and J ends were trimmed by 0 bases and 4 bases, with 9 bases remaining between them. Germline V lookup: CDR1 SQVTM, CDR2 ANQGSEA. CDR3 loop: CSVEDRTAETQYF. Here the CDR3 DNA reads TGCAGCGTTGAAGACCGGACAGCAGAGACCCAGTACTTC.

V and J are TRBV29-1 and TRBJ1-2; 9 positions match TRBD1. Germline CDR1 is SQVTM and CDR2 is ANQGSEA. CDR3 size: 13 residues. V shed 7 bases and J 3 bases; nucleotides not matched to a gene: 6. CDR3 loop: CSAGQGYDYGYTF. The CDR3, as DNA: TGCAGCGCGGGACAGGGATACGACTATGGCTACACCTTC.

As to this clonotype: A read error may produce the germline difference seen at one junction end. V is TRBV7-2 and J is TRBJ2-2, with TRBD2 matching over 10 bases. Germline assignment: CDR1 SGHTA and CDR2 FQGNSA. This CDR3 spans 17 amino acids. The CDR3 nucleotides are TGCGCCAGCAGCCAAGAAAGTCCTAGCGGGAGCCCGGGGGAGCTGTTTTTT. Protein: CASSQESPSGSPGELFF.

A few counts support this clonotype. The chain couples TRBV10-3 to TRBJ2-7, with a tentative D call TRBD2 (6 bases). V lost 4 bases and J lost 7, with 20 bases in between. Germline lookup yields CDR1 ENHRY and CDR2 SYGVKD. The CDR3 spans 15 residues. The CDR3 sequence: CAISATGLTLREQYF. The CDR3, as DNA: TGTGCCATCAGTGCGACGGGACTTACACTACGGGAGCAGTACTTC.

The chain recombines TRBV2 with TRBJ1-4, with 7 bases aligning to TRBD1. V shed 4 bases, J shed 7 bases, and the junction held 12 bases outside the gene matches. The germline V gene encodes CDR1 SNHLY and CDR2 FYNNEI. CDR3 length equals 16 residues. The CDR3 protein is CASSVVAAGGPEKLFF. Here the CDR3 DNA reads TGTGCCAGCAGTGTTGTGGCGGCAGGGGGTCCTGAAAAACTGTTTTTT.

This clonotype was seen a few times. V usage is TRBV2 and J usage is TRBJ2-7; a weak D match, TRBD1 (6 bases). The CDR3 loop spans 14 amino acids. Germline V gene data show CDR1 as SNHLY and CDR2 as FYNNEI. Trimming cost V 5 bases and J 9 bases, with 20 bases left between them. This CDR3 is CASSYSGHSLGQYF. The CDR3, as DNA: TGTGCCAGCAGTTATTCGGGACACAGCTTGGGGCAGTACTTC.

This clonotype has more than one count but fewer than ten. This chain joins TRBV12-3 or TRBV12-4 and TRBJ2-7, with no clear D. CDR3 length equals 14 residues. Trimming removed 3 bases at V and 0 bases at J, with 9 bases between. The CDR3 region is CASSLQASSYEQYF. CDR3 bases: TGTGCCAGCAGTTTGCAGGCGAGCTCCTACGAGCAGTACTTC.

The chain couples TRBV10-1 to TRBJ1-1; D uncertain. Germline V gene data show CDR1 as WNHNN and CDR2 as SYGVQD (reference sequence). CDR3 size: 12 residues. The CDR3 is CPRAQSNTEAFF. The CDR3 DNA follows: TGCCCCCGTGCACAGTCGAACACTGAAGCTTTCTTT.

The CDR3 bases are TGTGCCAGCAGCTTAGGGGAGGCCATAGGGATATACGGCTACACCTTC. This translates into CASSLGEAIGIYGYTF. The rearrangement links TRBV7-9 to TRBJ1-2, with D unclear. This CDR3 spans 16 amino acids. Germline V gives CDR1 SEHNR, CDR2 FQNEAQ (reference sequence). The ends were cut back, 1 base at V and 8 bases at J, with 20 bases in the middle.

This clonotype was seen only once. The chain uses TRBV10-3 and TRBJ1-2, with D unresolved. V dropped 3 bases and J dropped 3 bases, with 8 bases sitting between them. The germline gives CDR1 ENHRY, CDR2 SYGVKD. The CDR3 is 13 residues long. CDR3 protein: CAISDPTDYGYTF. DNA of the CDR3: TGTGCCATCAGTGATCCAACCGACTATGGCTACACCTTC.

This chain joins TRBV7-6 and TRBJ2-7; 8 bases are shared with TRBD2. V lost 6 bases and J lost 6; bases outside the gene matches: 10. Germline lookup yields CDR1 SGHVS and CDR2 FNYEAQ. The CDR3 spans 14 residues. The CDR3 loop reads CASRWTSPEGEQYF. The CDR3 coding sequence is TGTGCCAGCAGGTGGACTAGCCCAGAGGGCGAGCAGTACTTC.

The chain combines TRBV6-1 with TRBJ1-1; unclear D gene. Per the germline V gene, CDR1 is MNHNS and CDR2 is SASEGT. Trimming left V 10 bases short and J 1 base short, with 13 bases between. The length of the CDR3 is 13 residues. The CDR3 DNA follows: TGTGCCATCGCGGACGGACCGAACACTGAAGCTTTCTTT. As protein: CAIADGPNTEAFF.

There are many counts of this clonotype. The CDR3 region is CATRTGGTNTGELFF. CDR3 DNA sequence: TGTGCCACCCGGACAGGCGGCACGAACACCGGGGAGCTGTTTTTT. The genes are TRBV10-3 and TRBJ2-2; TRBD1 matches 7 bases. The CDR3 has 15 amino acids. Trimming at V came to 10 bases and at J to 0 bases, leaving 8 bases not matched to a gene. Germline CDR1 ENHRY, CDR2 SYGVKD.

This clonotype was picked up a small number of times. The CDR3 DNA is TGTGCCAGCACCACCGGGACAGGGTATGAAAAACTGTTTTTT. Amino acid sequence: CASTTGTGYEKLFF. V and J are TRBV12-3 or TRBV12-4 and TRBJ1-4; TRBD1 agrees at 9 bases. The CDR3 length is 14 residues. J was trimmed by 6 bases and V by 7 bases; bases with no gene match: 6.

With regard to this clonotype: This sequence may be a read error, since a much larger clone differs from it by one base. This chain joins TRBV24-1 and TRBJ2-7; D gene unclear. The CDR3 is 14 amino acids. CDR1 is KGHDR and CDR2 is SFDVKD in the germline V gene. As DNA, the CDR3 is TGTGCCGCCAGTGGAAGTAGCAATCCTACGGAGCAGTACTTC. It is translated as CAASGSSNPTEQYF.

The chain joins TRBV14 to TRBJ1-3; D is ambiguous. The CDR3 has 14 residues. The germline V gene encodes CDR1 SGHDN and CDR2 FVKESK. The germline V and J ends were trimmed by 1 base and 4 bases, with 8 bases remaining between them. The CDR3 reads CASSQVGPGNTIYF. CDR3 coding DNA: TGTGCCAGCAGCCAAGTAGGGCCGGGAAACACCATATATTTT.

This clonotype showed up just a few times. This CDR3 is missing its conserved last phenylalanine or tryptophan, likely due to a read error. No DNA is shown, since the ends of the CDR3 on it are uncertain; the CDR3 is the one TCRdb lists. The chain carries TRBV15 and TRBJ1-6; the table's D call, TRBD1, has no DNA check behind it. The length of the CDR3 is 10 amino acids, counting both ends. Germline V lookup: CDR1 LNHNV, CDR2 YYDKDF (reference sequence). CDR3 region: CATSREQGHY.